The next 31 T cell receptor beta chains were all read from a single sample in a study of PD-1 blockade in classical Hodgkin lymphoma. All trial patients relapsed after autologous stem cell transplantation. The table came from immunoSEQ multiplex PCR; TCRdb's copy has only in-frame clones and leaves some out. There are under 70,000 clones in the sample; roughly two thirds occur only once, and less than 9.5% lies in the top ten. Source: peripheral blood mononuclear cells (PBMCs), taken before the second cycle of nivolumab. The receptors originated from a human donor with classical Hodgkin lymphoma.

In regard to this clone: The junction differs from germline at one of its ends, possibly a read error. The chain combines TRBV6-5 with TRBJ2-1; a weak D match, TRBD1 (6 bases). CDR1 and CDR2 (germline): MNHEY, SVGAGI. The CDR3 spans 16 residues. CDR3: CASSHSTGVSYNEQFF. CDR3 bases: TGTGCCAGCAGTCACTCGACAGGAGTAAGCTACAATGAGCAGTTCTTC.

With respect to this clone: At one boundary the junction diverges from the germline segment, which might be a read error. The chain has TRBV5-1 and TRBJ1-1; D is ambiguous. Germline CDR1 is SGHRS and CDR2 is YFSETQ. The CDR3 sequence is 15 residues long. DNA for the CDR3: TGCGTCAGCAGCTCAGGACGGCAAGGGAACACTGAAGCTTTCTTT. Its translation is CVSSSGRQGNTEAFF.

The chain carries TRBV5-5 and TRBJ2-5; a possible D gene is TRBD1 (5 bases). CDR1 SGHKS and CDR2 YYEKEE come from the germline V gene (reference sequence). CDR3 size: 15 residues. V was shortened by 4 bases and J by 0 bases, with 13 bases between the two germline ends. Here the CDR3 DNA reads TGTGCCAGCAGCCAGCTGGACAACTACCAAGAGACCCAGTACTTC. Protein product: CASSQLDNYQETQYF. The variable domain in full, with the rest retrieved from reference TRBV5-5 and TRBJ2-5, is DAGVTQSPTHLIKTRGQQVTLRCSPISGHKSVSWYQQVLGQGPQFIFQYYEKEERGRGNFPDRFSARQFPNYSSELNVNALLLGDSALYLCASSQLDNYQETQYFGPGTRLLVL.

This clone has only a few counts. This chain joins TRBV29-1 and TRBJ2-6; no firm D call. Germline V gives CDR1 SQVTM, CDR2 ANQGSEA. Deletions cut 5 bases from V and 0 bases from J, with 2 bases between. The CDR3 is 12 residues long. CDR3 coding DNA: TGCAGCGTTAACTCTGGGGCCAACGTCCTGACTTTC. Its protein product is CSVNSGANVLTF.

The V gene is TRBV6-1, the J gene TRBJ1-4, with a possible D match to TRBD1 (6 bases). Deletions cut 11 bases from V and 0 bases from J, with 13 bases between. The CDR3 extends over 14 amino acids. Germline V gene data show CDR1 as MNHNS and CDR2 as SASEGT. Here the CDR3 DNA reads TGTGCCTCCCAAACAGGGTCAACTAATGAAAAACTGTTTTTT. This sequence encodes CASQTGSTNEKLFF.

This clone was seen a few times. Here the CDR3 reads CAWVHRGNEKLFF. Written as DNA, the CDR3 is TGTGCCTGGGTTCACAGGGGTAACGAAAAACTGTTTTTT. This chain links TRBV30 with TRBJ1-4; 7 bases are a match to TRBD1. The germline CDR1 and CDR2 sequences are GTSNPN and SVGIG (reference sequence). The CDR3 has 13 residues. J lost 8 bases, V lost 5 bases, and 8 bases had no gene match.

V gene TRBV6-1 combines with J gene TRBJ1-5; D is ambiguous. Trimming removed 6 bases at V and 5 bases at J, with 14 bases between. This CDR3 is 14 amino acids long. Germline lookup yields CDR1 MNHNS and CDR2 SASEGT. CDR3 sequence (DNA): TGTGCCAGCAGGATCCCCGGGAGGGATCAGCCCCAGCATTTT. Its protein product is CASRIPGRDQPQHF.

The chain recombines TRBV5-6 with TRBJ2-3, with D possibly matching TRBD2 (6 bases). The CDR3 consists of 15 residues. Trimming took off 0 bases at V and 2 bases at J, with 10 bases between the two ends. Looked up from germline, CDR1 is SGHDT and CDR2 is YYEEEE. CDR3 nucleotides: TGTGCCAGCAGCTTGGGGACTACTCCCACAGATACGCAGTATTTT. Translating it yields CASSLGTTPTDTQYF.

The V gene is TRBV29-1, the J gene TRBJ2-7; 9 nucleotides match TRBD1. Germline trimming cut 6 bases from V and 5 bases from J; bases unmatched to any gene: 8. From germline, CDR1 is SQVTM and CDR2 ANQGSEA. The CDR3 covers 13 residues. CDR3 residues: CSVAGQGKNEQYF. In DNA form, the CDR3 reads TGCAGCGTCGCGGGACAGGGTAAGAACGAGCAGTACTTC.

This clone was counted only a few times. The V gene is TRBV5-1, the J gene TRBJ2-7; 8 bases are a match to TRBD1. Germline loops: CDR1 SGHRS, CDR2 YFSETQ. This CDR3 is 12 amino acids long. V shed 4 bases and J 6 bases; nucleotides not matched to a gene: 3. The CDR3 region has the DNA TGCGCCAGCAGCCCGGACAGGGCCGAGCAGTACTTC. It codes for CASSPDRAEQYF.

The rearrangement links TRBV6-5 to TRBJ2-5, with 9 bases identical to TRBD1. The V gene's germline CDR1 is MNHEY and CDR2 SVGAGI. After removal of 7 bases from V and 5 bases from J, the junction contained 8 bases not matched to a gene. The CDR3 runs 14 residues. The CDR3 sequence: CASTPDRGGETQYF. Written as DNA, the CDR3 is TGTGCCAGCACCCCGGACAGGGGTGGGGAGACCCAGTACTTC.

This clone has only a few counts. V gene TRBV6-1 combines with J gene TRBJ1-5; the match to TRBD1 covers 7 bases. V was clipped by 5 bases and J by 1 base; unmatched bases: 2. Germline V gene sequence: CDR1 MNHNS, CDR2 SASEGT. This CDR3 spans 14 amino acids. Written as DNA, the CDR3 is TGTGCCAGCAGTAAGACAGGGAGCAATCAGCCCCAGCATTTT. Protein: CASSKTGSNQPQHF.

The chain employs TRBV10-2 and TRBJ1-5; the D gene is possibly TRBD1 (5 bases). Germline V gives CDR1 WSHSY, CDR2 SAAADI. The V end lost 4 bases, the J end lost 0 bases, and 13 bases lay between the germline ends. This CDR3 has 16 residues. The CDR3 reads CASSVNPGSSNQPQHF. The CDR3 coding sequence is TGCGCCAGCAGTGTAAACCCAGGGAGTAGCAATCAGCCCCAGCATTTT.

The chain is built from TRBV7-9 and TRBJ1-2; TRBD1 might be the D (6 bases). This CDR3 has 14 amino acids. V lost 2 bases to trimming and J lost 4 bases, with 11 bases between them. Germline V lookup: CDR1 SEHNR, CDR2 FQNEAQ (reference sequence). CDR3 coding DNA: TGTGCCAGCAGCTTAAGAGGGACAAGCTATGGCTACACCTTC. It translates to CASSLRGTSYGYTF.

V gene TRBV27 combines with J gene TRBJ1-2; TRBD1 matches 7 bases. The CDR3 runs 14 residues. Trimming cost V 8 bases and J 6 bases; bases outside gene matches: 12. The germline CDR1 and CDR2 sequences are MNHEY and SMNVEV (reference sequence). CDR3 sequence: CASSMATGSHGYTF. The CDR3 nucleotides read TGTGCCAGCTCGATGGCGACAGGGTCCCATGGCTACACCTTC.

The chain combines TRBV7-2 with TRBJ1-2; TRBD1 matches at 8 bases. This CDR3 comprises 14 residues. Germline V CDR1 and CDR2: SGHTA, FQGNSA. Germline trimming cut 5 bases from V and 2 bases from J; bases unmatched to any gene: 4. The CDR3 nucleotides read TGTGCCAGCAGCCCGGGACAGGCGAACTATGGCTACACCTTC. Protein sequence: CASSPGQANYGYTF.

This clone has just one count. The rearrangement links TRBV2 to TRBJ2-7; D may be TRBD2 (5 bases). Looked up from germline, CDR1 is SNHLY and CDR2 is FYNNEI. The CDR3 spans 16 residues. V was shortened by 1 base and J by 0 bases, with 13 bases between the two germline ends. The DNA of the CDR3 is TGTGCCAGCAGTGAAGGCGGAGAGAGCGGCTCCTACGAGCAGTACTTC. Encoded protein: CASSEGGESGSYEQYF.

The chain is built from TRBV27 and TRBJ1-5, with 11 nucleotides matching TRBD1. J was trimmed by 4 bases and V by 6 bases; bases with no gene match: 5. CDR1 MNHEY and CDR2 SMNVEV come from the germline V gene (reference sequence). The length of the CDR3 is 15 residues. The CDR3 spells CASRRTGGGNQPQHF. The CDR3 DNA sequence: TGTGCCAGCAGGCGGACAGGGGGCGGGAATCAGCCCCAGCATTTT.

The V and J genes are TRBV2 and TRBJ2-7, with 10 positions matching TRBD1. Germline V gene data show CDR1 as SNHLY and CDR2 as FYNNEI. The CDR3 contains 16 residues. The J segment lost 3 bases and the V segment lost 4 bases, leaving 9 bases of the junction unmatched. The CDR3 reads CASSGQGALEFYEQYF. The CDR3 coding sequence is TGTGCCAGCAGTGGACAGGGGGCCCTGGAATTCTACGAGCAGTACTTC.

The V call is TRBV9, the J call TRBJ1-2; a weak D match, TRBD1 (6 bases). Germline V gives CDR1 SGDLS, CDR2 YYNGEE. CDR3 size: 15 residues. Trimming cost V 5 bases and J 4 bases, with 18 bases left between them. CDR3 in DNA: TGTGCCAGCAGTGAGGGGGGTGGACCAGGCTATGGCTACACCTTC. Its translation is CASSEGGGPGYGYTF.

The V and J genes are TRBV6-1 and TRBJ2-1; D may be TRBD1 or TRBD2 (6 bases each). Trimming removed 6 bases from V and 12 bases from J, with 12 bases in between. This CDR3 has 11 residues. Germline values: CDR1 MNHNS, CDR2 SASEGT. In DNA, the CDR3 is TGTGCCAGCAGCGCGGGACACTGGCAGTTCTTC. Translated, it gives CASSAGHWQFF.

This clone came up once. The chain couples TRBV11-2 to TRBJ2-1; possibly TRBD1 for D (6 bases). Trimming removed 4 bases at V and 10 bases at J, with 11 bases between. CDR1 and CDR2 from the germline V gene are SGHAT and FQNNGV. The CDR3 runs 12 residues. The CDR3 loop reads CASSSQGTEQFF. CDR3 DNA sequence: TGTGCCAGCAGCTCCCAAGGGACAGAGCAGTTCTTC.

The chain carries TRBV18 and TRBJ1-1, with 7 bases lining up with TRBD1. Germline lookup yields CDR1 KGHSH and CDR2 LQKENI. J lost 2 bases, V lost 8 bases, and 2 bases had no gene match. This CDR3 contains 12 residues. The CDR3 DNA is TGTGCCAGCGGACAGGTTAACACTGAAGCTTTCTTT. Protein: CASGQVNTEAFF.

This chain joins TRBV7-3 and TRBJ2-3; TRBD2 matches at 7 bases. After removal of 1 base from V and 3 bases from J, the junction contained 13 bases not matched to a gene. This CDR3 spans 18 amino acids. CDR1 is SGHTA and CDR2 is FQGTGA in the germline V gene. CDR3 in amino acids: CASSLILAKGLHTDTQYF. The CDR3 DNA reads as TGTGCCAGCAGCTTAATACTAGCGAAGGGCCTACATACAGATACGCAGTATTTT.

This clone was observed a few times. The chain links TRBV12-5 to TRBJ2-5; a possible D gene is TRBD1 (7 bases). This CDR3 has 15 amino acids. Trimming took 4 bases from V and 5 from J, leaving 17 bases between them. Germline V gene data show CDR1 as LGHNT and CDR2 as FRNRAP. CDR3 sequence (DNA): TGTGCTAGTGGTTCCTACCAGACAGGGAGGGAGACCCAGTACTTC. Its protein is CASGSYQTGRETQYF.

This clone showed up just a few times. The chain employs TRBV30 and TRBJ2-1; D is possibly TRBD2 (7 bases). Trimming left V 0 bases short and J 3 bases short, with 18 bases between. CDR3 length: 17 amino acids. Germline loops: CDR1 GTSNPN, CDR2 SVGIG (reference sequence). CDR3 sequence reads: CAWSVPPRGGIYNEQFF. The CDR3 nucleotides read TGTGCCTGGAGTGTACCGCCAAGGGGGGGGATCTACAATGAGCAGTTCTTC.

J is TRBJ1-2 and V is TRBV2; 7 positions match TRBD1. The J segment lost 4 bases and the V segment lost 3 bases, leaving 8 bases of the junction unmatched. The CDR3 spans 15 residues. Germline CDR1 reads SNHLY; CDR2 reads FYNNEI. This CDR3 reads CASSDSGGALYGYTF. Here the CDR3 DNA reads TGTGCCAGCAGTGATTCAGGGGGTGCCCTCTATGGCTACACCTTC.

The rearrangement joins TRBV15 to TRBJ1-1; no reliable D call. Trimming shortened V by 8 bases and J by 1 base, and 11 bases separated the two germline ends. Germline V gene lookup returns CDR1 LNHNV and CDR2 YYDKDF (reference sequence). This CDR3 is built from 13 residues. The CDR3 here is CATVRSPNTEAFF. The CDR3 bases are TGTGCCACCGTGAGGTCCCCGAACACTGAAGCTTTCTTT.

This chain links TRBV27 with TRBJ2-3, with 7 nucleotides matching TRBD2. Germline CDR1 MNHEY, CDR2 SMNVEV (reference sequence). V shed 2 bases, J shed 4 bases, and the junction held 9 bases outside the gene matches. The CDR3 runs 16 residues. For the CDR3, the DNA is TGTGCCAGCAGTTTAATGGCGGGAGCTAGGGCAGATACGCAGTATTTT. Translation: CASSLMAGARADTQYF.

This clone has just a few counts. The genes are TRBV9 and TRBJ1-3; D is perhaps TRBD1 (6 bases). Germline V lookup: CDR1 SGDLS, CDR2 YYNGEE. V lost 5 bases to trimming and J lost 0 bases, with 9 bases between them. The CDR3 is 14 residues long. The CDR3 loop is CASRGQSSGNTIYF. The CDR3 nucleotides are TGTGCCAGCAGAGGACAGAGCTCTGGAAACACCATATATTTT.

This chain links TRBV10-2 with TRBJ1-4; 7 bases fit TRBD1. The V segment lost 4 bases and the J segment 4 bases; nucleotides outside the gene matches: 12. This CDR3 region has 17 residues. Germline V gene data show CDR1 as WSHSY and CDR2 as SAAADI. CDR3: CASSGLTGSAFNEKLFF. The CDR3 nucleotides are TGCGCCAGCAGTGGATTGACAGGGTCTGCCTTTAATGAAAAACTGTTTTTT.